Listed below are T cell receptor beta chains from one sample, sequenced in a study. TCRdb re-called the RT-PCR reads through MiXCR, storing one row per CDR3 protein. The table has fewer than 800,000 distinct CDR3 sequences, approximately 15% seen once; the top ten hold roughly 3.6%. Sequenced input: memory CD4+ T cells from blood. The receptors come from a female donor in good health, serving as a healthy control. CDR3s include the opening cysteine and the closing phenylalanine or tryptophan. The order of the fields is V gene, J gene, clone size, D gene, CDR3 DNA, CDR3 protein. A D gene is named only where the DNA matches it firmly. The size of a clone is reported for some rows only, either as once, few or many, or as a class for expanded clones.

TRBV7-3	TRBJ2-7	NA	NA	TGTGCCAGCAGCTTAATCAGGGGCAGCGAGCAGTACTTC	CASSLIRGSEQYF
TRBV5-4	TRBJ2-7	few	NA	TGTGCCAGCAGTCTCCCCACCCCTCCCGAGCAGTACTTC	CASSLPTPPEQYF
TRBV2	TRBJ2-3	few	NA	TGTGCCAGCAGTGAACCCAGGGATATCACAGATACGCAGTATTTT	CASSEPRDITDTQYF
TRBV4-3	TRBJ1-5	few	TRBD1	TGCGCCAGCAGCCAAGTTGGTTGGACAGGGGGCTACAGCAATCAGCCCCAGCATTTT	CASSQVGWTGGYSNQPQHF
TRBV4-2	TRBJ1-4	NA	NA	TGTGCCAGCAGCCAAAGAGGTCTAAGGTCTGGGGAAAAACTGTTTTTT	CASSQRGLRSGEKLFF
TRBV5-6	TRBJ2-3	NA	NA	TGTGCCAGCAGCCATTTCGGAGGCACAGATACGCAGTATTTT	CASSHFGGTDTQYF
TRBV20-1	TRBJ2-1	NA	TRBD2	TGCAGTGCTAGAGGCTGGGGACTAGCGGGGGACAATGAGCAGTTCTTC	CSARGWGLAGDNEQFF
TRBV6-2/TRBV6-3	TRBJ2-1	many	NA	TGTGCCAGCAGCAGCCTAAAGTACAATGAGCAGTTCTTC	CASSSLKYNEQFF
TRBV12-3/TRBV12-4	TRBJ2-1	NA	NA	TGTGCCAGCCGGCCAACTGGGCCCTACAATGAGCAGTTCTTC	CASRPTGPYNEQFF
TRBV11-2	TRBJ2-5	many	TRBD2	TGTGCCAGCAGCGGGACTAGCGGGATCGTTCAAGAGACCCAGTACTTC	CASSGTSGIVQETQYF
TRBV15	TRBJ1-2	NA	TRBD1	TGTTCCACCAGCAAACGACAGGGACTGATTGGCTACACCTTC	CSTSKRQGLIGYTF
TRBV4-3	TRBJ2-7	many	TRBD1	TGCGCCAGCAGCCTATATTCGACAGGGAGCTCCTACGAGCAGTACTTC	CASSLYSTGSSYEQYF
TRBV12-3/TRBV12-4	TRBJ2-1	many	NA	TGTGCCAGCAGCTGGAGTGATTCCTCCTACAATGAGCAGTTCTTC	CASSWSDSSYNEQFF
TRBV12-3/TRBV12-4	TRBJ2-7	NA	TRBD2	TGTGCCAGCAGTGGGGGAGGGAGCGTCTACGAGCAGTACTTC	CASSGGGSVYEQYF
TRBV7-8	TRBJ1-4	few	NA	TGTGCCAGCAGTTCTAATACCCAGGGCTCGGTTGAAAAACTGTTTTTT	CASSSNTQGSVEKLFF
TRBV7-6	TRBJ1-3	NA	TRBD1	TGTGCCAGCAGCTTAAAACAGGGGGCTGGAAACACCATATATTTT	CASSLKQGAGNTIYF
TRBV20-1	TRBJ1-2	NA	TRBD1	TGCGTTGCGTCAACGAGGGGGGCAGGGGGCTATGGCTACACCTTC	CVASTRGAGGYGYTF
TRBV9	TRBJ2-5	many	TRBD2	TGTGCCAGCAGCGCCGAAGCGGGAGGATCAGGCATGGGGACCCAGTACTTC	CASSAEAGGSGMGTQYF
TRBV6-2/TRBV6-3	TRBJ2-7	few	NA	TGTGCCAGCAGTGCCTGGGGGGAGAGTTTGTGGTACGAGCAGTACTTC	CASSAWGESLWYEQYF
TRBV20-1	TRBJ2-5	few	NA	TGCAGTGCTAGAGAAGGCATCCAAGAGACCCAGTACTTC	CSAREGIQETQYF
TRBV25-1	TRBJ2-1	many	TRBD2	TGTGCCAGCAGCGATCTGGGTAGCGGGTATAATGAGCAGTTCTTC	CASSDLGSGYNEQFF
TRBV2	TRBJ2-5	NA	TRBD1	TGTGCCAGCAGCGGACAGGGGGCTGTTCAAGAGACCCAGTACTTC	CASSGQGAVQETQYF
TRBV7-2	TRBJ2-7	few	NA	TGTGCCAGCAGCCCCCGACAGGGCGGGACGTCCGAGCAGTACTTC	CASSPRQGGTSEQYF
TRBV12-3/TRBV12-4	TRBJ2-7	many	TRBD1	TGTGCCAGCAGTTTTCGGACAGGGGGATTTGACGAGCAGTACTTC	CASSFRTGGFDEQYF
TRBV20-1	TRBJ1-2	many	NA	TGCAGTGCTAGACCGTCGAGTGGTGGCTACACCTTC	CSARPSSGGYTF
TRBV7-8	TRBJ1-1	many	NA	TGTGCCAGCAGCCCAAGAGGTGGCCTGAACACTGAAGCTTTCTTT	CASSPRGGLNTEAFF
TRBV6-6	TRBJ1-1	few	NA	TGTGCCAGCACAGGCACTGAAGCTTTCTTT	CASTGTEAFF
TRBV5-1	TRBJ2-5	NA	NA	TGCGCCAGCAGCTTGGGCGGATTCCAAGAGACCCAGTACTTC	CASSLGGFQETQYF
TRBV7-9	TRBJ1-3	few	TRBD1	TGTGCCAGCAGCTCGTTATCGACAGGGCTCAGCTCTGGAAACACCATATATTTT	CASSSLSTGLSSGNTIYF
TRBV3-1	TRBJ2-5	NA	NA	TGTGCCAGCAGCCAAGAGGGGGCGCGGGGAGAGACCCAGTACTTC	CASSQEGARGETQYF
TRBV20-1	TRBJ1-4	few	NA	TGCAGTGCAACCCCCGGGGGCACTAATGAAAAACTGTTTTTT	CSATPGGTNEKLFF
TRBV29-1	TRBJ2-1	NA	TRBD2	TGCAGTAGCGACGGGGGGGCCTACAATGAGCAGTTCTTC	CSSDGGAYNEQFF
TRBV7-2	TRBJ1-5	NA	TRBD1	TGTGCCAGCAGGTGGGACAGTAGCAATCAGCCCCAGCATTTT	CASRWDSSNQPQHF
TRBV7-2	TRBJ2-1	NA	TRBD2	TGTGCCAGCAGCTATCTAGCGGGAGGCTCCTACAATGAGCAGTTCTTC	CASSYLAGGSYNEQFF
TRBV7-2	TRBJ2-5	NA	NA	TGTGCCAGCAGCTTATATAGTCGGACGGGGACCCAGTACTTC	CASSLYSRTGTQYF
TRBV30	TRBJ1-1	NA	NA	TGTGCCTGGAGTGAACAGACTGAAGCTTTCTTT	CAWSEQTEAFF
TRBV28	TRBJ1-2	NA	NA	TGTGCCAGCAGTTCTAGGGTGATTAATAATGGCTACACCTTC	CASSSRVINNGYTF
TRBV4-1	TRBJ2-7	many	TRBD2	TGCGCCAGCAGCCAAGGACTAGCGGTCTCCTACGAGCAGTACTTC	CASSQGLAVSYEQYF
TRBV20-1	TRBJ1-2	many	TRBD1	TGCAGTGCTAGAGACCCGGGACAGGGGGACTATGGCTACACCTTC	CSARDPGQGDYGYTF
TRBV2	TRBJ1-2	NA	TRBD1	TGTGCCAGCAGTGAGACAGGGGGCGGCTATGGCTACACCTTC	CASSETGGGYGYTF
TRBV6-5	TRBJ2-5	many	NA	TGTGCCAGCAGTTACTCGGCTTCCAAGAGGACCCAGTACTTC	CASSYSASKRTQYF
TRBV20-1	TRBJ2-7	NA	NA	TGCAGTGCTAGGAAAAGGGCTAGCTCCTACGAGCAGTACTTC	CSARKRASSYEQYF
TRBV20-1	TRBJ1-1	many	NA	TGCAGTGCTTCAGAAGTTCCGAACACTGAAGCTTTCTTT	CSASEVPNTEAFF
TRBV9	TRBJ1-3	NA	NA	TGTGCCAGCAGCGTAGCTGGCGGTGGGGATTTGGGAAACACCATATATTTT	CASSVAGGGDLGNTIYF
TRBV15	TRBJ2-1	few	TRBD1	TGTGCCACCAGCAGAGACACAGGGGCAATTGGCAATGAGCAGTTCTTC	CATSRDTGAIGNEQFF
TRBV3-1	TRBJ2-5	NA	NA	TGTGCCAGCAGCCAATCCGAGACTTATTCAGAGACCCAGTACTTC	CASSQSETYSETQYF
TRBV5-1	TRBJ2-7	many	NA	TGCGCCAGCAGCTCTGGGGACATCGTCTACGAGCAGTACTTC	CASSSGDIVYEQYF
TRBV6-1	TRBJ1-1	NA	TRBD1	TGTGCCAGCAGTGAAAGGGGGCCCCTCGCTGAAGCTTTCTTT	CASSERGPLAEAFF
TRBV7-2	TRBJ1-2	few	TRBD1	TGTGCCAGCAGCGGACAGGGACAGATCTATGGCTACACCTTC	CASSGQGQIYGYTF
TRBV6-2/TRBV6-3	TRBJ2-7	few	NA	TGTGCCAGCACTCAGGGGTTCCTCGGGGAGCAGTACTTC	CASTQGFLGEQYF
TRBV7-6	TRBJ1-2	NA	TRBD1	TGTGCCAGCAGCTCTAGGGAGACAGGGGGAGACGGTGGCTACACCTTC	CASSSRETGGDGGYTF
TRBV9	TRBJ2-5	NA	TRBD2	TGTGCCAGCAGCCCCCAGGGAGGGAGTGCGGAGACCCAGTACTTC	CASSPQGGSAETQYF
TRBV11-1	TRBJ2-7	few	NA	TGTGCCAGCAGCTCCCAGACAGGAGGGAAAAGAGGTTACGAGCAGTACTTC	CASSSQTGGKRGYEQYF
TRBV7-2	TRBJ2-7	NA	TRBD1	TGTGCCAGCAGCTCAGGGACAGAGCTTCTCTACGAGCAGTACTTC	CASSSGTELLYEQYF
TRBV14	TRBJ2-3	NA	TRBD2	TGTGCCAGCAGCCAACTTCTAGCGGGAGCCTCCACAGATACGCAGTATTTT	CASSQLLAGASTDTQYF
TRBV5-1	TRBJ2-7	few	TRBD1	TGCGCCAGCAGCTTGGGGGGGACAGGGGAGTCCTACGAGCAGTACTTC	CASSLGGTGESYEQYF